The TCR beta chain described here comes from a study of T-cell memory formation after mild COVID-19. TCR alpha and TCR beta cDNA libraries carrying sample barcodes and UMIs were produced by 5'RACE using constant-segment primers. TCRdb reprocessed the 5' RACE reads via MiXCR and lists one record per CDR3 protein. The sample has some 150,000 distinct CDR3 sequences; under 25% are singletons. A remark on this clonotype: Its matching antigen is unknown.

Study-level findings and limits: A second wave expanding day 15 to 37 was CD4+-biased; contracting clones were balanced.

Sequencing was carried out using PBMCs or a T cell subset sorted from them (not recorded which). This TCR came from an adult woman who had mild COVID-19 (a few samples of this study predate the infection). Cell type and time point are not known.

This chain's CDR3 is CASSIDQTGKTGELFF. For the CDR3, the DNA is TGTGCCAGTAGTATAGATCAGACGGGAAAGACCGGGGAGCTGTTTTTT. The chain combines TRBV19 with TRBJ2-2; a possible D gene is TRBD2 (5 bases). CDR1 and CDR2 (germline): LNHDA, SQIVND (reference sequence). The V and J ends lost 0 bases and 5 bases respectively, with 13 bases between them. The CDR3 has 16 residues. Supplemented by reference TRBV19 and TRBJ2-2, the full variable domain reads DGGITQSPKYLFRKEGQNVTLSCEQNLNHDAMYWYRQDPGQGLRLIYYSQIVNDFQKGDIAEGYSVSREKKESFPLTVTSAQKNPTAFYLCASSIDQTGKTGELFFGEGSRLTVL.